These 19 T cell receptor beta chains were sequenced from one sample in a study of CD8+ T cells in alopecia areata. Extraction of RNA preceded its reverse transcription into cDNA, which served as the sequencing template. The method was immunoSEQ multiplex PCR; TCRdb's version includes in-frame clones alone and lacks a portion of them. The table has 150,000 to 200,000 clones, around three fifths seen once. Regarding treatment: oral pan-JAK inhibitor, 5-10 mg twice daily. This specimen consisted of CD4+ T cells sorted from blood, obtained at week 4, from a patient treated with tofacitinib. The receptors originated from a human donor with alopecia areata.

The chain uses TRBV29-1 and TRBJ2-5; maybe TRBD1 (5 bases). Between the trimmed V and J ends, which lost 4 bases and 7 bases, there was a span of 16 bases. Looked up from germline, CDR1 is SQVTM and CDR2 is ANQGSEA. This CDR3 comprises 13 residues. The CDR3 bases are TGCAGCGTTGCCTCTGGCAGGGTCGGGACCCAGTACTTC. Translation: CSVASGRVGTQYF.

The CDR3 nucleotides are TGTGCCAGCAGTTTAGGGACGGTCAACACTGAAGCTTTCTTT. It specifies CASSLGTVNTEAFF. The chain carries TRBV27 and TRBJ1-1, with D maybe TRBD1 (5 bases). The CDR3 covers 14 residues. Germline V gene data show CDR1 as MNHEY and CDR2 as SMNVEV (reference sequence). V was cut by 2 bases and J by 2 bases, with 9 bases left in between.

This clone has just a few counts. The CDR3 spells CASSIETTLNTEAFF. DNA of the CDR3: TGTGCCAGTAGTATAGAGACGACATTGAACACTGAAGCTTTCTTT. The chain recombines TRBV19 with TRBJ1-1; the D is unclear. The CDR3 is made up of 15 amino acids. The V gene lost 0 bases and the J gene lost 0 bases, with 8 bases spanning the gap. Germline CDR1 LNHDA, CDR2 SQIVND (reference sequence).

The rearrangement links TRBV7-9 to TRBJ2-5; unclear D gene. The length of the CDR3 is 14 residues. Trimming left V 2 bases short and J 0 bases short, with 7 bases between. Germline CDR1 SEHNR, CDR2 FQNEAQ (reference sequence). For the CDR3, the DNA is TGTGCCAGCAGCTTACAGGAGTACCAAGAGACCCAGTACTTC. Translation: CASSLQEYQETQYF.

V is TRBV5-1 and J is TRBJ1-6; TRBD1 might be the D (5 bases). Germline V gene sequence: CDR1 SGHRS, CDR2 YFSETQ. This CDR3 has 15 amino acids. V was shortened by 4 bases and J by 8 bases, with 16 bases between the two germline ends. CDR3: CASSPDGGGDSPLHF. CDR3 nucleotides: TGCGCCAGCAGCCCGGATGGCGGGGGGGATTCACCCCTCCACTTT.

The sample holds a few counts of this clone. The rearrangement uses TRBV6-5 and TRBJ2-7; TRBD1 is a possible D gene (6 bases). This CDR3 contains 13 residues. Germline CDR1 MNHEY, CDR2 SVGAGI. Trimming took 5 bases from V and 3 from J, leaving 11 bases between them. The CDR3 is CASSTRDNYEQYF. DNA of the CDR3: TGTGCCAGCAGTACTCGGGACAACTACGAGCAGTACTTC.

This clone was seen only a few times. The sample has other DNA sequences that encode this CDR3 too. The chain combines TRBV29-1 with TRBJ2-5; 7 bases are shared with TRBD1. Germline values: CDR1 SQVTM, CDR2 ANQGSEA. This CDR3 has 13 amino acids. J was trimmed by 5 bases and V by 7 bases; bases with no gene match: 10. The CDR3 reads CSARDRERETQYF. The CDR3 DNA is TGCAGCGCCCGAGACAGGGAAAGGGAGACCCAGTACTTC.

In DNA, the CDR3 is TGTGCCTGGAGTGTATCTTCCCCAGGCAATCAGCCCCAGCATTTT. Residues: CAWSVSSPGNQPQHF. V gene TRBV30 combines with J gene TRBJ1-5, with no clear D. The CDR3 loop spans 15 amino acids. CDR1 and CDR2 (germline): GTSNPN, SVGIG (reference sequence). V was trimmed by 0 bases and J by 2 bases, leaving 11 bases between them.

The rearrangement uses TRBV6-5 and TRBJ2-5; 9 bases align to TRBD2. Germline CDR1 is MNHEY and CDR2 is SVGAGI. CDR3 size: 13 residues. V trimming: 6 bases; J trimming: 9 bases; junction bases outside the gene matches: 8. CDR3 nucleotides: TGTGCCAGCAGACGGACTAGCGTACAGGCCCAGTACTTC. Its translation: CASRRTSVQAQYF.

This clone came up a few times. In DNA, the CDR3 is TGTGCCTGGAGAGGGTCTGGGGGGCCGGTCACCGGGGAGCTGTTTTTT. Amino acid sequence: CAWRGSGGPVTGELFF. The rearrangement uses TRBV30 and TRBJ2-2; D could derive from TRBD1 or TRBD2 (6 bases each). Germline CDR1 reads GTSNPN; CDR2 reads SVGIG (reference sequence). V dropped 3 bases and J dropped 4 bases, with 18 bases sitting between them. The CDR3 is made up of 16 amino acids.

J is TRBJ2-7 and V is TRBV5-6, with no clear D. Trimming took 2 bases from V and 6 from J, leaving 18 bases between them. The CDR3 spans 15 residues. Germline assignment: CDR1 SGHDT and CDR2 YYEEEE. CDR3: CASSLGRVTTGEQYF. Written as DNA, the CDR3 is TGTGCCAGCAGCTTAGGTAGGGTAACGACGGGCGAGCAGTACTTC.

This clone turned up a few times. J is TRBJ1-1 and V is TRBV18; no definite D call. The length of the CDR3 is 14 residues. V was shortened by 3 bases and J by 2 bases, with 10 bases between the two germline ends. The germline gives CDR1 KGHSH, CDR2 LQKENI. The CDR3 nucleotides are TGTGCCAGCTCACCCCCCCTGGGAAACACTGAAGCTTTCTTT. Its translation is CASSPPLGNTEAFF.

The V and J genes are TRBV7-9 and TRBJ1-3; D perhaps matches TRBD1 (5 bases). Germline CDR1 and CDR2: SEHNR and FQNEAQ (reference sequence). The V and J ends lost 1 base and 5 bases respectively, with 9 bases between them. This CDR3 has 14 amino acids. CDR3 amino acids: CASSLEGRRNTIYF. The CDR3 DNA follows: TGTGCCAGCAGCTTAGAGGGACGCCGAAACACCATATATTTT.

The chain has TRBV29-1 and TRBJ1-5; D is ambiguous. Germline CDR1 reads SQVTM; CDR2 reads ANQGSEA. There are 12 residues in the CDR3. V was clipped by 5 bases and J by 5 bases, with 10 bases between them. The CDR3: CSVQSDYQPQHF. As DNA, the CDR3 is TGCAGCGTTCAGTCGGATTATCAGCCCCAGCATTTT.

Note on this clone: The same CDR3 arises from other DNA sequences in this sample as well. The chain is built from TRBV30 and TRBJ1-1, with D hard to call. Trimming removed 4 bases from V and 1 base from J, with 7 bases in between. The CDR3 spans 12 residues. Germline lookup yields CDR1 GTSNPN and CDR2 SVGIG (reference sequence). The CDR3 DNA reads TGTGCCTGGAATCGGGGGAACACTGAAGCTTTCTTT. This gives the protein CAWNRGNTEAFF. Combining the CDR3 with reference TRBV30 and TRBJ1-1 gives the whole variable domain SQTIHQWPATLVQPVGSPLSLECTVEGTSNPNLYWYRQAAGRGLQLLFYSVGIGQISSEVPQNLSASRPQDRQFILSSKKLLLSDSGFYLCAWNRGNTEAFFGQGTRLTVV.

The J gene is TRBJ2-5, the V gene TRBV7-2; possible D gene TRBD1, 5 bases. CDR3 length: 14 amino acids. Germline CDR1 is SGHTA and CDR2 is FQGNSA. With 4 bases removed from V and 5 bases from J, the gap between germline ends came to 14 bases. The CDR3 DNA follows: TGTGCCAGCAGCTCGGACACTCTTGGGGAGACCCAGTACTTC. Translating gives CASSSDTLGETQYF.

The rearrangement uses TRBV9 and TRBJ2-5, with 8 bases matching TRBD2. This CDR3 comprises 17 residues. V shed 0 bases and J 3 bases; nucleotides not matched to a gene: 10. CDR1 and CDR2 (germline): SGDLS, YYNGEE. This CDR3 reads CASSVGRLAGPEETQYF. The CDR3 nucleotides are TGTGCCAGCAGCGTAGGGAGGTTAGCGGGGCCGGAAGAGACCCAGTACTTC.

The chain joins TRBV25-1 to TRBJ2-5; tentative D call: TRBD2 (6 bases). V lost 5 bases and J lost 4, with 17 bases in between. The CDR3 is made up of 15 amino acids. In germline, CDR1 is MGHDK, CDR2 SYGVNS. CDR3 amino acids: CASSQQPAGSETQYF. In DNA form, the CDR3 reads TGTGCCAGCAGTCAACAACCCGCGGGGTCAGAGACCCAGTACTTC.

This clone came up a few times. The rearrangement uses TRBV14 and TRBJ1-6, with D possibly being TRBD1 (6 bases). The CDR3 sequence is 17 residues long. V was pared by 2 bases and J by 0 bases, with 11 bases between. Germline V gene sequence: CDR1 SGHDN, CDR2 FVKESK. The CDR3: CASSQKRTASYNSPLHF. The CDR3 DNA sequence: TGTGCCAGCAGCCAAAAGAGGACAGCCTCCTATAATTCACCCCTCCACTTT.